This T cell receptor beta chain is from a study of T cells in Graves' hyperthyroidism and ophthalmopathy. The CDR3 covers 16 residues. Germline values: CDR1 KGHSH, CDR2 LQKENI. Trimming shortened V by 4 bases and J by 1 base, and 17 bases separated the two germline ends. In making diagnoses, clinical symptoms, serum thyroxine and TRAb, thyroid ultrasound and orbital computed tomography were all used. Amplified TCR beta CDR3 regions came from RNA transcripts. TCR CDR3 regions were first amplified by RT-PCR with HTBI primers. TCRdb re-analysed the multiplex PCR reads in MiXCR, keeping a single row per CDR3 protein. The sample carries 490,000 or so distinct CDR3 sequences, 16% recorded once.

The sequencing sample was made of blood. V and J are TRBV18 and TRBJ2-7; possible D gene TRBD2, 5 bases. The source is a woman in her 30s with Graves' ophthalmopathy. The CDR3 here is CASSLSPGLTSYEQYF. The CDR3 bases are TGTGCCAGCTCACTATCCCCAGGACTGACATCCTACGAGCAGTACTTC.